The 32 T cell receptor beta chains below all came from one sample that was sequenced in a study of T cell responses to AZD1222 COVID-19 vaccine. This table comes from immunoSEQ multiplex PCR, and its TCRdb copy is limited to in-frame clones, with some not included. The sample consists of approximately 190,000 clones, roughly 93% of them appearing once. The sample consisted of peripheral blood, taken on day 0 of AZD1222 vaccination. These receptors were obtained from an adult in good health.

CDR3 protein: CASSLTPGPAQNYGYTF. The CDR3 DNA reads as TGTGCCAGTTCGCTCACACCGGGGCCCGCCCAGAACTATGGCTACACCTTC. V usage is TRBV19 and J usage is TRBJ1-2, with D perhaps matching TRBD1 (5 bases). CDR1 is LNHDA and CDR2 is SQIVND in the germline V gene (reference sequence). The CDR3 contains 17 residues. Trimming removed 8 bases at V and 2 bases at J, with 24 bases between.

This clone was seen a single time. The rearrangement links TRBV19 to TRBJ2-7, with D possibly being TRBD1 (5 bases). This CDR3 is 14 amino acids long. Germline values: CDR1 LNHDA, CDR2 SQIVND (reference sequence). The V gene lost 3 bases and the J gene lost 2 bases, with 11 bases spanning the gap. The CDR3 is CASSIGDRTYEQYF. The CDR3 DNA reads as TGTGCCAGTAGTATCGGAGACAGAACCTACGAGCAGTACTTC.

The rearrangement joins TRBV7-8 to TRBJ1-5; no definite D call. The CDR3 has 12 amino acids. The V end lost 5 bases, the J end lost 7 bases, and 9 bases lay between the germline ends. Germline V gives CDR1 SGHVS, CDR2 FQNEAQ. CDR3 sequence reads: CASSPREQPQHF. For the CDR3, the DNA is TGTGCCAGCAGCCCCCGAGAACAGCCCCAGCATTTT.

This clone occurred once. The chain employs TRBV5-1 and TRBJ2-7; the D is unclear. Germline assignment: CDR1 SGHRS and CDR2 YFSETQ. The V end was cut by 0 bases, the J end by 4 bases, with 8 bases between. The CDR3 sequence is 13 residues long. The CDR3 DNA sequence: TGCGCCAGCAGCTTGGATTACCCGTACGAGCAGTACTTC. Encoded protein: CASSLDYPYEQYF.

The chain links TRBV7-3 to TRBJ2-5; TRBD1 matches at 7 bases. The CDR3 is made up of 15 amino acids. CDR1 is SGHTA, CDR2 FQGTGA, per germline. Unmatched junction bases numbered 7, after V lost 2 bases and J lost 4 bases. The CDR3 DNA sequence: TGTGCCAGCAGCTTAGGTAGGGGGCGGGTAGAGACCCAGTACTTC. Amino acids: CASSLGRGRVETQYF. Full variable domain (rest looked up from reference TRBV7-3 and TRBJ2-5): GAGVSQTPSNKVTEKGKYVELRCDPISGHTALYWYRQSLGQGPEFLIYFQGTGAADDSGLPNDRFFAVRPEGSVSTLKIQRTERGDSAVYLCASSLGRGRVETQYFGPGTRLLVL.

This sequence joins TRBV2 and TRBJ2-3; 8 bases are a match to TRBD1. The trim removed 4 bases at V and 0 bases at J, leaving 3 bases unmatched. The CDR3 is 15 amino acids. Germline V gives CDR1 SNHLY, CDR2 FYNNEI. The CDR3 loop reads CASSVDRASTDTQYF. CDR3 DNA: TGTGCCAGCAGTGTGGACAGGGCCAGCACAGATACGCAGTATTTT.

The chain links TRBV5-1 to TRBJ2-7, with TRBD2 matching 7 bases. Trimming took 4 bases from V and 4 from J; bases not matched to a gene: 5. The CDR3 loop spans 13 amino acids. CDR1 and CDR2 (germline): SGHRS, YFSETQ. CDR3: CASSLAREYEQYF. The DNA of the CDR3 is TGCGCCAGCAGCCTGGCGCGGGAGTACGAGCAGTACTTC.

The chain combines TRBV7-2 with TRBJ2-7, with TRBD2 matching over 14 bases. The CDR3 contains 16 residues. The trim removed 1 base at V and 3 bases at J, leaving 2 bases unmatched. Germline values: CDR1 SGHTA, CDR2 FQGNSA. The CDR3 DNA follows: TGTGCCAGCAGCTTAGGGGGACTAGCGGGGGTCTACGAGCAGTACTTC. It encodes CASSLGGLAGVYEQYF.

The V call is TRBV11-3, the J call TRBJ2-1, with a tentative D call TRBD1 (5 bases). V was cut by 3 bases and J by 7 bases, with 13 bases left in between. The CDR3 has 14 amino acids. The germline V gene encodes CDR1 SGHNT and CDR2 YENEEA. CDR3 in DNA: TGTGCCAGCAGCTTGGTCAGGGCCTCAAATGAGCAGTTCTTC. It codes for CASSLVRASNEQFF.

V and J are TRBV7-9 and TRBJ1-4, with D possibly TRBD1 on 5 matching bases. Per germline, CDR1 SEHNR and CDR2 FQNEAQ (reference sequence). Trimming pared 3 bases from V and 8 bases from J, leaving 13 bases between. The CDR3 length is 14 residues. The CDR3 bases are TGTGCCAGCAGCTTTTCAGGGTCTTGGGAAAAACTGTTTTTT. Translation: CASSFSGSWEKLFF. Combining the CDR3 with reference TRBV7-9 and TRBJ1-4 gives the whole variable domain DTGVSQNPRHKITKRGQNVTFRCDPISEHNRLYWYRQTLGQGPEFLTYFQNEAQLEKSRLLSDRFSAERPKGSFSTLEIQRTEQGDSAMYLCASSFSGSWEKLFFGSGTQLSVL.

The count of this clone is one. This CDR3 is also generated by other DNA sequences in the sample. CDR3 DNA sequence: TGTGCCAGCTCACCCCGCCGGGACAACTCTGGGGCCAACGTCCTGACTTTC. This sequence encodes CASSPRRDNSGANVLTF. J is TRBJ2-6 and V is TRBV18; possibly TRBD1 for D (6 bases). This CDR3 has 17 amino acids. Germline CDR1 and CDR2: KGHSH and LQKENI. Trimming cost V 3 bases and J 0 bases, with 12 bases left between them.

This chain uses TRBV19 with TRBJ2-4, with 8 bases that match TRBD1. With V trimmed by 1 base and J by 3 bases, 5 bases remained unmatched. Germline V CDR1 and CDR2: LNHDA, SQIVND (reference sequence). This CDR3 region has 16 residues. DNA for the CDR3: TGTGCCAGTAGTATAGGGACAGGGTTTGGCAAAAACATTCAGTACTTC. Residues: CASSIGTGFGKNIQYF.

The V call is TRBV6-2 or TRBV6-3, the J call TRBJ1-2, with 8 bases identical to TRBD1. CDR1 is MNHEY and CDR2 is SVGEGT in the germline V gene. V shed 6 bases, J shed 2 bases, and the junction held 11 bases outside the gene matches. The CDR3 runs 16 residues. The CDR3 loop reads CASSGQGPPPNYGYTF. CDR3 in DNA: TGTGCCAGCAGCGGACAGGGACCTCCGCCCAACTATGGCTACACCTTC.

The chain links TRBV11-1 to TRBJ1-2; no firm D call. There are 12 residues in the CDR3. The V gene's germline CDR1 is SGHAT and CDR2 FQDESV (reference sequence). V gave up 1 base and J gave up 5 bases, with 5 bases separating them. The chain's CDR3 is CASSLGLYGYTF. In nucleotides, the CDR3 is TGTGCCAGCAGCTTAGGACTGTATGGCTACACCTTC.

V and J are TRBV7-9 and TRBJ2-1; tentative D call: TRBD2 (5 bases). The V gene's germline CDR1 is SEHNR and CDR2 FQNEAQ (reference sequence). There are 12 residues in the CDR3. V shed 4 bases and J shed 7 bases, with 8 bases lying between them. For the CDR3, the DNA is TGTGCCAGCAGCTCTAGCTTTAATGAGCAGTTCTTC. This translates into CASSSSFNEQFF.

The chain is built from TRBV4-1 and TRBJ2-5; D gene uncertain. This CDR3 is built from 14 residues. V was pared by 4 bases and J by 3 bases, with 12 bases between. The germline V gene encodes CDR1 MGHRA and CDR2 YSYEKL. The CDR3 is CASSLRQEKETQYF. CDR3 DNA sequence: TGCGCCAGCAGCCTCAGGCAGGAGAAAGAGACCCAGTACTTC.

This chain joins TRBV14 and TRBJ2-2; perhaps TRBD1 as D (5 bases). CDR1 is SGHDN and CDR2 is FVKESK in the germline V gene. The V gene lost 4 bases and the J gene lost 6 bases, with 15 bases spanning the gap. The CDR3 is 15 amino acids. CDR3 region: CASSLAGFQAGELFF. CDR3 nucleotides: TGTGCCAGCAGCCTTGCAGGGTTCCAGGCCGGGGAGCTGTTTTTT. Looking up the rest from reference TRBV14 and TRBJ2-2 gives the full variable domain: EAGVTQFPSHSVIEKGQTVTLRCDPISGHDNLYWYRRVMGKEIKFLLHFVKESKQDESGMPNNRFLAERTGGTYSTLKVQPAELEDSGVYFCASSLAGFQAGELFFGEGSRLTVL.

V gene TRBV7-9 combines with J gene TRBJ2-5; no reliable D call. V lost 5 bases, J lost 6 bases, and 16 bases lay in between. This CDR3 has 14 amino acids. Germline V gene sequence: CDR1 SEHNR, CDR2 FQNEAQ (reference sequence). The CDR3, as DNA: TGTGCCAGCAGCCCAACGCTTGACTGGAAGACCCAGTACTTC. It yields the protein CASSPTLDWKTQYF.

This rearrangement joins TRBV7-3 to TRBJ2-2; 7 nucleotides match TRBD1. V trimming: 5 bases; J trimming: 0 bases; junction bases outside the gene matches: 6. The CDR3 consists of 16 residues. Per germline, CDR1 SGHTA and CDR2 FQGTGA. The CDR3 bases are TGTGCCAGCAGCCCACAAGACAGGGCGAACACCGGGGAGCTGTTTTTT. Its protein is CASSPQDRANTGELFF.

In this sample, this clone turned up once. The chain uses TRBV7-8 and TRBJ1-1; 7 nucleotides align to TRBD1. This CDR3 is built from 13 residues. From germline, CDR1 is SGHVS and CDR2 FQNEAQ. V gave up 3 bases and J gave up 7 bases; unmatched junction bases: 5. The CDR3 nucleotides read TGTGCCAGCAGCTTCCGGGACAGAATTGAAGCTTTCTTT. This sequence encodes CASSFRDRIEAFF.

DNA for the CDR3: TGCGCCAGCAGGCTGGACGCCGGCTCTGGAAACACCATATATTTT. This codes for CASRLDAGSGNTIYF. The chain recombines TRBV4-3 with TRBJ1-3; D is unresolved. Germline V gene data show CDR1 as LGHNA and CDR2 as YSLEER. V gave up 6 bases and J gave up 0 bases, with 12 bases separating them. The CDR3 runs to 15 residues.

The chain carries TRBV28 and TRBJ1-5; a possible D gene is TRBD1 (5 bases). The CDR3 loop spans 14 amino acids. V was cut by 2 bases and J by 7 bases, with 12 bases left in between. Germline loops: CDR1 MDHEN, CDR2 SYDVKM. The CDR3 loop reads CASSLTQGGQPQHF. The CDR3 nucleotides read TGTGCCAGCAGTTTAACCCAGGGCGGGCAGCCCCAGCATTTT.

The gene calls are TRBV11-3 and TRBJ2-1, with TRBD1 identical over 10 bases. From germline, CDR1 is SGHNT and CDR2 YENEEA. J gave up 9 bases and V 5 bases, and 13 bases lay outside the gene matches. The CDR3 length is 16 residues. DNA of the CDR3: TGTGCCAGCAGCCCTACCTCGGGACAGGGGTCGGGTGAGCAGTTCTTC. Its translation is CASSPTSGQGSGEQFF.

The rearrangement uses TRBV19 and TRBJ1-3; D remains ambiguous. The germline gives CDR1 LNHDA, CDR2 SQIVND (reference sequence). V lost 10 bases, J lost 0 bases, and 10 bases lay in between. This CDR3 is built from 13 residues. The CDR3 loop is CAIGPDSGNTIYF. The CDR3 nucleotides read TGTGCCATAGGACCGGACTCTGGAAACACCATATATTTT.

To note about this clone: One end of the junction does not line up with germline, which may come from a read error. The V gene is TRBV6-5, the J gene TRBJ1-1, with D uncertain. Germline CDR1 is MNHEY and CDR2 is SVGAGI. The CDR3 sequence is 14 residues long. The DNA for the CDR3 is TGTGCCAGCAGTGACTCGCCCGTGAGGACTGAAGCTTTCTTT. Translated, it gives CASSDSPVRTEAFF.

This chain uses TRBV7-9 with TRBJ2-5, with 9 bases lining up with TRBD2. The CDR3 extends over 13 amino acids. From germline, CDR1 is SEHNR and CDR2 FQNEAQ (reference sequence). Trimming at V came to 3 bases and at J to 5 bases, leaving 1 base not matched to a gene. The CDR3 loop reads CASSFTSGETQYF. The DNA for the CDR3 is TGTGCCAGCAGCTTTACTAGCGGGGAGACCCAGTACTTC.

The V gene is TRBV27, the J gene TRBJ2-2; the D gene is possibly TRBD2 (6 bases). Trimming cost V 3 bases and J 2 bases, with 13 bases left between them. There are 16 residues in the CDR3. CDR1 is MNHEY and CDR2 is SMNVEV in the germline V gene (reference sequence). This CDR3 is CASSLVADINTGELFF. DNA for the CDR3: TGTGCCAGCAGTTTGGTAGCGGATATAAACACCGGGGAGCTGTTTTTT.

Written as DNA, the CDR3 is TGTGCCAGCCATGAAACAGCATTTAACACTGAAGCTTTCTTT. Its translation is CASHETAFNTEAFF. The chain links TRBV6-6 to TRBJ1-1; no definite D call. The ends were cut back, 8 bases at V and 2 bases at J, with 15 bases in the middle. This CDR3 has 14 residues. From germline, CDR1 is MNHNY and CDR2 SVGAGI (reference sequence).

This chain joins TRBV28 and TRBJ2-1; tentatively, D is TRBD2 (5 bases). V was trimmed by 5 bases and J by 4 bases, leaving 18 bases between them. The germline V gene encodes CDR1 MDHEN and CDR2 SYDVKM. There are 16 residues in the CDR3. The DNA of the CDR3 is TGTGCCAGCAGTCCCTCTCATGGAGGTCGTTACAATGAGCAGTTCTTC. This codes for CASSPSHGGRYNEQFF.

The sample holds a few counts of this clone. The chain employs TRBV19 and TRBJ2-7, with 7 positions matching TRBD1. V was pared by 8 bases and J by 7 bases, with 17 bases of the junction left unmatched. CDR3 size: 15 residues. Germline V gene data show CDR1 as LNHDA and CDR2 as SQIVND (reference sequence). CDR3 protein: CASSPELTGPGEQYF. The CDR3 DNA reads TGTGCCAGTTCCCCGGAGTTGACAGGGCCCGGGGAGCAGTACTTC.

The chain carries TRBV4-2 and TRBJ2-5; 8 nucleotides line up with TRBD2. This CDR3 region has 16 residues. V dropped 2 bases and J dropped 5; count of bases not matched to a gene: 10. Germline lookup yields CDR1 LGHNA and CDR2 YNFKEQ. As DNA, the CDR3 is TGTGCCAGCAGCCAATCACACGGGAGGGCCGGGGAGACCCAGTACTTC. It codes for CASSQSHGRAGETQYF.

The chain carries TRBV6-2 or TRBV6-3 and TRBJ2-5; TRBD2 matches at 9 bases. CDR1 is MNHEY, CDR2 SVGEGT, per germline. The CDR3 has 18 residues. Unmatched junction bases numbered 12, after V lost 3 bases and J lost 1 base. Here the CDR3 DNA reads TGTGCCAGCAGTTATCGTCTCTCTAGCGGGGCACGCCAAGAGACCCAGTACTTC. This sequence encodes CASSYRLSSGARQETQYF.